This is a list of T cell receptor beta chains from one sample in a study of shared clonotypes between healthy human individuals. Profiled with immunoSEQ multiplex PCR; TCRdb holds only in-frame clones, not every one. The sample lists under 2,500,000 clones, under 97% occurring once. Sequenced sample: naive CD4+ T cells sorted from blood. The receptors were gathered from a man aged 18 to 30 in good health. The CDR3 runs from the conserved cysteine through the conserved F or W. The D gene is left open where the match is weak. Rows may omit the clone size; those that give it use once, few, many or a size class.

TRBD1,TRBJ2-7,TRBV28,NA,CASSLGGQGDYEQYF,TGTGCCAGCAGTTTAGGGGGACAGGGAGACTACGAGCAGTACTTC
NA,TRBJ2-2,TRBV5-3,NA,CARSLRDNRDTGELFF,TGTGCCAGAAGCTTGCGTGACAATCGAGACACCGGGGAGCTGTTTTTT
NA,TRBJ1-5,TRBV7-9,NA,CASSAAYSNQPQHF,TGTGCCAGCAGCGCGGCTTATAGCAATCAGCCCCAGCATTTT
TRBD2,TRBJ2-7,TRBV6-5,NA,CASSLLAGGPEQYF,TGTGCCAGCAGCCTACTAGCGGGAGGGCCCGAGCAGTACTTC
NA,TRBJ2-4,TRBV7-2,NA,CASSHRVYVKNIQYF,TGTGCCAGCAGCCACAGGGTATATGTCAAAAACATTCAGTACTTC
TRBD2,TRBJ2-7,TRBV28,NA,CASTPVAASGVRIYEQYF,TGTGCCAGCACCCCCGTCGCCGCTAGCGGGGTGAGGATCTACGAGCAGTACTTC
NA,TRBJ1-4,TRBV20-1,few,CSALQEKLFF,TGCAGTGCTCTACAGGAAAAACTGTTTTTT
NA,TRBJ2-7,TRBV6-5,NA,CASSYTQMAGLEQYF,TGTGCCAGCAGTTACACACAAATGGCCGGGCTCGAGCAGTACTTC
TRBD1,TRBJ1-2,TRBV18,NA,CASSPPSTGGAYGYTF,TGTGCCAGCTCCCCGCCATCGACAGGGGGCGCGTATGGCTACACCTTC
TRBD2,TRBJ2-5,TRBV5-1,NA,CASSLGRTSGELQETQYF,TGCGCCAGCAGCTTGGGCCGGACTAGCGGGGAACTTCAAGAGACCCAGTACTTC
TRBD2,TRBJ2-1,TRBV27,NA,CASRQGGTSYNEQFF,TGTGCCAGCAGGCAGGGCGGGACTAGCTACAATGAGCAGTTCTTC
NA,TRBJ2-3,TRBV9,NA,CASSVGPSTDTQYF,TGTGCCAGCAGCGTAGGTCCTAGCACAGATACGCAGTATTTT
TRBD1,TRBJ2-7,TRBV6-1,NA,CASSESGTGRSEQYF,TGTGCCAGCAGCGAATCCGGGACAGGGCGTAGCGAGCAGTACTTC
TRBD2,TRBJ2-5,TRBV7-8,NA,CASSSGLAGFQETQYF,TGTGCCAGCAGCTCAGGACTAGCGGGGTTCCAAGAGACCCAGTACTTC
NA,TRBJ2-7,TRBV5-4,once,CASSRVITGEQYF,TGTGCCAGCAGCCGCGTAATTACCGGGGAGCAGTACTTC
TRBD2,TRBJ2-1,TRBV7-2,NA,CASSKRAGGPYYEQFF,TGTGCCAGCAGCAAAAGAGCGGGAGGGCCTTACTATGAGCAGTTCTTC
NA,TRBJ2-1,TRBV5-4,NA,CASRKGGYGNEQFF,TGTGCCAGCAGAAAAGGGGGTTACGGCAATGAGCAGTTCTTC
NA,TRBJ1-3,TRBV4-3,NA,CASSQVGDSSGNTIYF,TGCGCCAGCAGCCAAGTGGGAGACAGCTCTGGAAACACCATATATTTT
NA,TRBJ1-2,TRBV28,NA,CASSLSWANGYTF,TGTGCCAGCAGTCTCTCGTGGGCCAATGGCTACACCTTC
TRBD1,TRBJ2-7,TRBV11-3,NA,CASSPHPGQGASEQYF,TGTGCCAGCAGCCCGCACCCGGGACAGGGGGCCTCCGAGCAGTACTTC
TRBD1,TRBJ2-2,TRBV18,NA,CASSPKTLGTGTNTGELFF,TGTGCCAGCTCACCAAAGACTCTCGGGACAGGGACGAACACCGGGGAGCTGTTTTTT
NA,TRBJ1-3,TRBV4-1,NA,CASSHSSGGLGGNTIYF,TGCGCCAGCAGCCACAGTTCCGGGGGATTAGGAGGAAACACCATATATTTT
NA,TRBJ1-5,TRBV18,NA,CASSPGEVSNQPQHF,TGTGCCAGCTCACCAGGGGAGGTCAGCAATCAGCCCCAGCATTTT
NA,TRBJ2-7,TRBV6-5,NA,CASSYMGGTYF,TGTGCCAGCAGTTACATGGGGGGCACATACTTC
NA,TRBJ2-1,TRBV7-9,NA,CASSLGPSSSYNEQFF,TGTGCCAGCAGCTTAGGACCCAGTAGCTCCTACAATGAGCAGTTCTTC
NA,TRBJ1-4,TRBV6-1,NA,CASSGDRWTLLRGEKLFF,TGTGCCAGCAGTGGAGATAGGTGGACACTTCTTCGGGGTGAAAAACTGTTTTTT
NA,TRBJ2-2,TRBV5-4,NA,CASSAPLTGKAGELFF,TGTGCCAGCAGCGCCCCCCTTACGGGGAAGGCCGGGGAGCTGTTTTTT
NA,TRBJ2-5,TRBV2,once,CATTKQASSQETQYF,TGTGCCACTACGAAACAGGCTAGCTCCCAAGAGACCCAGTACTTC
TRBD2,TRBJ2-3,TRBV28,once,CASSFILAGGTSTDTQYF,TGTGCCAGCAGTTTTATACTAGCGGGGGGGACTAGCACAGATACGCAGTATTTT
NA,TRBJ1-1,TRBV5-1,NA,CASSLDRADTEAFF,TGCGCCAGCAGCTTGGATCGGGCGGACACTGAAGCTTTCTTT
NA,TRBJ1-3,TRBV5-6,NA,CASSYRAEGNTIYF,TGTGCCAGCAGCTACAGGGCGGAGGGAAACACCATATATTTT
TRBD1,TRBJ1-6,TRBV11-1,NA,CASSYTGVNSPLHF,TGTGCCAGCAGCTATACAGGGGTAAATTCACCCCTCCACTTT
NA,TRBJ2-3,TRBV6-1,NA,CASRKGTGLTDTQYF,TGTGCCAGCAGGAAGGGGACGGGTCTCACAGATACGCAGTATTTT
NA,TRBJ2-1,TRBV6-6,NA,CASSYSVYNEQFF,TGTGCCAGCAGTTACTCCGTCTACAATGAGCAGTTCTTC
TRBD1,TRBJ2-5,TRBV5-1,NA,CASSLGQGKREETQYF,TGCGCCAGCAGCTTGGGACAGGGAAAAAGGGAAGAGACCCAGTACTTC
NA,TRBJ1-2,TRBV5-6,NA,CASSLEMGYGYTF,TGTGCCAGCAGCTTGGAAATGGGGTATGGCTACACCTTC
NA,TRBJ2-7,TRBV9,NA,CASSRTGSREQYF,TGTGCCAGCAGCAGAACAGGGTCTCGGGAGCAGTACTTC
TRBD1,TRBJ1-1,TRBV5-1,NA,CASSARTGGANTEAFF,TGCGCCAGCAGCGCCCGGACAGGGGGCGCCAACACTGAAGCTTTCTTT
TRBD2,TRBJ2-2,TRBV9,NA,CASSPHPTSGITGELFF,TGTGCCAGCAGCCCCCACCCGACTAGCGGGATAACCGGGGAGCTGTTTTTT
NA,TRBJ1-3,TRBV10-2,NA,CASSEISSGNTIYF,TGCGCCAGCAGTGAGATCAGCTCTGGAAACACCATATATTTT
NA,TRBJ2-1,TRBV30,NA,CAWRDSSYNEQFF,TGTGCCTGGAGAGACAGCTCCTACAATGAGCAGTTCTTC
NA,TRBJ2-1,TRBV6-5,NA,CASRAPGEQFF,TGTGCCAGCAGAGCCCCCGGGGAGCAGTTCTTC
TRBD1,TRBJ2-5,TRBV27,NA,CASSPRGLEETQYF,TGTGCCAGCAGTCCCAGGGGGCTAGAAGAGACCCAGTACTTC
NA,TRBJ1-2,TRBV28,NA,CASTLTGPYGYTF,TGTGCCAGCACCCTAACAGGTCCCTATGGCTACACCTTC